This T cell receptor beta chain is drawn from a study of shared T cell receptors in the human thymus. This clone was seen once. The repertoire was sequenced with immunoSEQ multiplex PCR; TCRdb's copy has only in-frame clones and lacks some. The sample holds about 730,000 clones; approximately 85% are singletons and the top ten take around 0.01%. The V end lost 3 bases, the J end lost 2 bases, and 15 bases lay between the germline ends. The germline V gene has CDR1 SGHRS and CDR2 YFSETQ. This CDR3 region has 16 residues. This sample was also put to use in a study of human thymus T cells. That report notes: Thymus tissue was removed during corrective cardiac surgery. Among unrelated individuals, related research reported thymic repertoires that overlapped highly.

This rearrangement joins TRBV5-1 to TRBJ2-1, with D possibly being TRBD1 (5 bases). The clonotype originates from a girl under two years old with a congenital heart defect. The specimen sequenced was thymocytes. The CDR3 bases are TGCGCCAGCAGCTACCCAGACAGAAGTCCCTACAATGAGCAGTTCTTC. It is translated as CASSYPDRSPYNEQFF.